This T cell receptor (beta chain) comes out of a study of long-term antiretroviral therapy in people with HIV. Looking at the study overall: By about a decade, the earliest samples predate the 2015 immediate-ART recommendation. Findings of the study overall: HIV repertoires covered narrower CDR3 length ranges than controls did.

On this clone: The antigen remains unidentified.

Donors each had at least one pre-ART PBMC sample and at least two post-ART ones. Every participant with HIV received treatment in the United States. Researchers report immunoSEQ v3.0 was run at survey level. Here immunoSEQ multiplex PCR was the method, and the copy in TCRdb shows in-frame clones only, minus some. Counted here are 20,000 or so clones, roughly 80% occurring once; the ten biggest clones make up 5.6%. The length of the CDR3 is 18 residues. V lost 0 bases to trimming and J lost 4 bases; unmatched junction nucleotides: 14. The germline V gene encodes CDR1 LNHNV and CDR2 YYDKDF (reference sequence).

This sequence originates from a woman aged 30 to 39 with HIV. The chain employs TRBV15 and TRBJ1-2; 7 bases line up with TRBD1. This specimen consisted of unsorted PBMCs, obtained 0.2 years after starting antiretroviral therapy. The CDR3 nucleotides read TGTGCCACCAGCAGAGATCGGTGGGCCGGGACAGTCTTCTATGGCTACACCTTC. It specifies CATSRDRWAGTVFYGYTF.